The rows below give T cell receptor beta chains drawn from one sample of a study of T cell changes during pregnancy in multiple sclerosis. This table comes from immunoSEQ multiplex PCR, and its TCRdb copy is limited to in-frame clones, with some not included. The table records about 74,000 clones, about nine tenths of them present only once. Material: peripheral blood, obtained before pregnancy. All receptors come from a female donor with multiple sclerosis, enrolled in a pregnancy study. Each CDR3 is given without its conserved first and last residue. A D gene is named only where the DNA matches it firmly. The listing skips clone size in some rows; elsewhere it reads once, few, many or a size class.

ASSLMSGTTTDTQY TRBJ2-3 TRBV7-2 TRBD2 -
ASRDSYEQY TRBJ2-7 TRBV5-1 - -
ASSYALTENTEAF TRBJ1-1 TRBV6-5 - -
ASSIGTGTKNIQY TRBJ2-4 TRBV19 TRBD1 few
ASSLSVGANTGELF TRBJ2-2 TRBV11-3 - -
ASSIAPRPYEQY TRBJ2-7 TRBV19 - -
ASSMTGLGKETQY TRBJ2-5 TRBV6-5 TRBD1 -
ASSVWDSSYEQY TRBJ2-7 TRBV5-4 TRBD1 -
ASSESVSDTQY TRBJ2-3 TRBV6-1 - -
ATRWRNEQY TRBJ2-7 TRBV19 - few
ASSLAGGLMQETQY TRBJ2-5 TRBV5-1 - -
ASSPGTSSGNEQF TRBJ2-1 TRBV6-6 TRBD2 -
AWSWNRESEAF TRBJ1-1 TRBV30 - -
ASSPRLAGEQF TRBJ2-1 TRBV2 TRBD2 -
SVEVRDRPYEQY TRBJ2-7 TRBV29-1 - once
ASSQDTAGNTIY TRBJ1-3 TRBV4-2 - -
ASSLGFGGASNYGYT TRBJ1-2 TRBV7-2 - -
ASSFSLLNTEAF TRBJ1-1 TRBV7-2 - once
ASSGQGFPYEQY TRBJ2-7 TRBV7-2 TRBD1 -
ASSPSGDRVSAF TRBJ1-1 TRBV6-5 TRBD1 -
ASSLEGPFALGDNEQY TRBJ2-7 TRBV5-1 - once
ASSLRYTASYGYT TRBJ1-2 TRBV7-2 - -
SVNGDRDKNQPQH TRBJ1-5 TRBV29-1 - -